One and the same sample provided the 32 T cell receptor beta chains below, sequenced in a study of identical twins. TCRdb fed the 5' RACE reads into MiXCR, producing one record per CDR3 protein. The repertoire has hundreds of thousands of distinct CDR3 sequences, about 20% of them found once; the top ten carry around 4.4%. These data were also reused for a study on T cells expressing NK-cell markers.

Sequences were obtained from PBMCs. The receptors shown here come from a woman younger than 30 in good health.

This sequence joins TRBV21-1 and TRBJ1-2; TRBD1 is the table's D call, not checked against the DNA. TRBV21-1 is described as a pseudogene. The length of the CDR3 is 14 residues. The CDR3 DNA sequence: TGTGCCAGCGGGGCGGCAAACGCTAACTATGGCTACACCTTC. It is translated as CASGAANANYGYTF.

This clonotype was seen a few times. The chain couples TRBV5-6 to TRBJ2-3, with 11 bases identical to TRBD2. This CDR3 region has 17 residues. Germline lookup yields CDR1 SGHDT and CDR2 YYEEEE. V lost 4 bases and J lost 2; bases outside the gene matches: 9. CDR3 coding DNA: TGTGCCAGCAGCGCGATACTAGCGGGAGACCCCACAGATACGCAGTATTTT. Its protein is CASSAILAGDPTDTQYF.

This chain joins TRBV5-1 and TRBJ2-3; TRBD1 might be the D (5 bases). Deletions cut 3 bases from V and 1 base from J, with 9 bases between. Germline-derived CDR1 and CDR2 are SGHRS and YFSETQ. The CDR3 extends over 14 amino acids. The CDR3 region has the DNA TGCGCCAGCAGCTGGGGCCAGCGCACAGATACGCAGTATTTT. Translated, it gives CASSWGQRTDTQYF.

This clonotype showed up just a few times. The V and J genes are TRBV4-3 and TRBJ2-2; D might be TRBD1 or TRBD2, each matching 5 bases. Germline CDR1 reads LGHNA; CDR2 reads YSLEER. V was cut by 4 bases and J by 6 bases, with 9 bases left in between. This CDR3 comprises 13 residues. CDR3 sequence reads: CASSLKGPGELFF. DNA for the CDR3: TGCGCCAGCAGCCTCAAGGGACCCGGGGAGCTGTTTTTT.

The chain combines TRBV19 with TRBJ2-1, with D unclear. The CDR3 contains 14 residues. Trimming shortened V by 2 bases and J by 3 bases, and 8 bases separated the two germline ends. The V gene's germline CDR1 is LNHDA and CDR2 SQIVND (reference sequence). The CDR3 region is CASSIRADYNEQFF. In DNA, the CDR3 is TGTGCCAGTAGTATAAGGGCGGACTACAATGAGCAGTTCTTC.

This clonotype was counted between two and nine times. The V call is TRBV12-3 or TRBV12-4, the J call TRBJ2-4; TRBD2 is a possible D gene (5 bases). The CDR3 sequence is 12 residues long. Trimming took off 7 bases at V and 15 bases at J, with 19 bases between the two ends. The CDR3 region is CASTRGSGGLYF. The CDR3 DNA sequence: TGTGCCAGCACCCGGGGTTCGGGTGGTCTGTACTTC.

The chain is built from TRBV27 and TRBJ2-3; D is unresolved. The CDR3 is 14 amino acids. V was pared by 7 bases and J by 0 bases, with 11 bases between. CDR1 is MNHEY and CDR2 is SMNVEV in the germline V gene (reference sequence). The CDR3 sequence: CASTPGRSTDTQYF. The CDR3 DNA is TGTGCCAGCACCCCCGGCCGTAGCACAGATACGCAGTATTTT.

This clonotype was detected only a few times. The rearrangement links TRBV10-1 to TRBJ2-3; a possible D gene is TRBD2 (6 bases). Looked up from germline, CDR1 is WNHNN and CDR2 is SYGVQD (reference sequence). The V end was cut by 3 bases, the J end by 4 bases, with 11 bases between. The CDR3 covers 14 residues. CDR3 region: CASSDTGGPDTQYF. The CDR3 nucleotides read TGCGCCAGCAGTGACACCGGAGGGCCAGATACGCAGTATTTT.

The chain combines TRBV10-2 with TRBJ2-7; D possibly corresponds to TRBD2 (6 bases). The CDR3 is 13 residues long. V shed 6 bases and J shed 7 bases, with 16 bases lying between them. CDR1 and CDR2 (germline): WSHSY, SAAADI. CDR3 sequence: CASSMGGIGEQYF. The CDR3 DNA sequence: TGCGCCAGCAGCATGGGAGGAATCGGGGAGCAGTACTTC.

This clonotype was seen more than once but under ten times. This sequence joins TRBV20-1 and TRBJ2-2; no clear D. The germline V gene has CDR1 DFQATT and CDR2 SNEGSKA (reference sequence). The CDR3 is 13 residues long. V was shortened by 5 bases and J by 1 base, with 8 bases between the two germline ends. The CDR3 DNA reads TGCAGTGCTCTCCGAAAGAACACCGGGGAGCTGTTTTTT. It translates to CSALRKNTGELFF.

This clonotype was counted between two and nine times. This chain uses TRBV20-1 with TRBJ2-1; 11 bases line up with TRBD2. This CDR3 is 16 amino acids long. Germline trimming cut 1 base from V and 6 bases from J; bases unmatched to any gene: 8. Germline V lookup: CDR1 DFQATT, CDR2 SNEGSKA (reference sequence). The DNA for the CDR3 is TGCAGTGCTAGAGGTGTAAAGACTAGCGGGACCAATGAGCAGTTCTTC. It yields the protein CSARGVKTSGTNEQFF.

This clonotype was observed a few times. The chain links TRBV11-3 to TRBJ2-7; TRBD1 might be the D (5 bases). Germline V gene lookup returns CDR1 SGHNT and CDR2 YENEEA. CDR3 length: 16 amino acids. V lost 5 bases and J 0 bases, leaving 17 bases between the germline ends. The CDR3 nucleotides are TGTGCCAGCAGCCCGACGAACGACAGAGTCTCCTACGAGCAGTACTTC. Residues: CASSPTNDRVSYEQYF.

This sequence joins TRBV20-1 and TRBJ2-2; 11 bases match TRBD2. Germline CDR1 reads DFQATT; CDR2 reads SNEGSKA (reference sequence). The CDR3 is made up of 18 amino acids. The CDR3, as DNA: TGCTGGGGCCACTCTCCGGGCCTAGCGGGAGGAGGCACCGGGGAGCTGTTTTTT. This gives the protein CWGHSPGLAGGGTGELFF.

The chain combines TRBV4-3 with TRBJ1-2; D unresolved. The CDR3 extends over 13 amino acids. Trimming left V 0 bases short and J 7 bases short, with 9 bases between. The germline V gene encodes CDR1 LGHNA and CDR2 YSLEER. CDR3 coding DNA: TGCGCCAGCAGCCAAGAAGCGGACGCTGGCTACACCTTC. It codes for CASSQEADAGYTF.

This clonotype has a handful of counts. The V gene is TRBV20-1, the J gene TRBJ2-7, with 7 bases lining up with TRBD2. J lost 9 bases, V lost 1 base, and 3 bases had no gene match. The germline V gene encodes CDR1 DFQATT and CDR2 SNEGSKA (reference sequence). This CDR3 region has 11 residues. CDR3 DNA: TGCAGTGCTAGAGCCAGGGAGGGGCAGTACTTC. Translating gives CSARAREGQYF.

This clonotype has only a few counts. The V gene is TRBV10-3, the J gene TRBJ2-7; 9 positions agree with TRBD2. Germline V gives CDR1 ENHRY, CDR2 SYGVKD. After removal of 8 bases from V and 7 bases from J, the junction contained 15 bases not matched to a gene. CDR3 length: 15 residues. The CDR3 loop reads CAILDPTSGPWEQYF. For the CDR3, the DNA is TGTGCCATCTTGGACCCGACTAGCGGCCCTTGGGAGCAGTACTTC.

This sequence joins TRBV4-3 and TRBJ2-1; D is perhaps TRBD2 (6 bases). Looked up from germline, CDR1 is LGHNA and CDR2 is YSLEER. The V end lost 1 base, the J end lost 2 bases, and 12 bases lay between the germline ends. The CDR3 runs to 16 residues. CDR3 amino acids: CASSQVSLAPYNEQFF. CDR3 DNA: TGCGCCAGCAGCCAAGTCTCGCTAGCGCCCTACAATGAGCAGTTCTTC.

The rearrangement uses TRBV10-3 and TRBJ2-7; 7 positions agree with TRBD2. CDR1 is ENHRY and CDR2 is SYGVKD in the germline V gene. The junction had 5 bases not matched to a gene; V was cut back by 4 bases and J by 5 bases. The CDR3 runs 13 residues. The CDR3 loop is CAISVGRADEQYF. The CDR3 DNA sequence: TGTGCCATCAGTGTGGGGAGGGCGGACGAGCAGTACTTC.

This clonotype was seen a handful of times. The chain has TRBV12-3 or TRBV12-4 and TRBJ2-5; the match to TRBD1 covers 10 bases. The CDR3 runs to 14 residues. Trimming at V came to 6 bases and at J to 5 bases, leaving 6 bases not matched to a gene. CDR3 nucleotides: TGTGCCAGCAGCAGGACAGGGGGTTTTGAGACCCAGTACTTC. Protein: CASSRTGGFETQYF.

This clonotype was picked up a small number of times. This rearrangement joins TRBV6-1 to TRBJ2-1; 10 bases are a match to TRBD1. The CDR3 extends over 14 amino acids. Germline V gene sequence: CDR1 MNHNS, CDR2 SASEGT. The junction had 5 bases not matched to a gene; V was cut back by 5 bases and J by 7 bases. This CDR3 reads CASSLGQGRNEQFF. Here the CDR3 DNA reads TGTGCCAGCAGTCTGGGACAGGGGCGAAATGAGCAGTTCTTC.

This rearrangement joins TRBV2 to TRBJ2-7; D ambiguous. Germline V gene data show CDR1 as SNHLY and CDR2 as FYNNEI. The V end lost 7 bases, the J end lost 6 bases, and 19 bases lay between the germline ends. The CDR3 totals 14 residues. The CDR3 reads CASTKNGEKGEQYF. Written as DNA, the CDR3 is TGTGCCAGCACCAAAAACGGAGAAAAGGGCGAGCAGTACTTC.

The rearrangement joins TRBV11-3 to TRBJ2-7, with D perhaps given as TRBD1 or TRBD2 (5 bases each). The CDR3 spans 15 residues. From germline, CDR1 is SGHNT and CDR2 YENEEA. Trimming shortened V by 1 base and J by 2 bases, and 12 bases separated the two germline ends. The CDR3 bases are TGTGCCAGCAGCTTAGTCACGGGGACGGCCTACGAGCAGTACTTC. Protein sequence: CASSLVTGTAYEQYF.

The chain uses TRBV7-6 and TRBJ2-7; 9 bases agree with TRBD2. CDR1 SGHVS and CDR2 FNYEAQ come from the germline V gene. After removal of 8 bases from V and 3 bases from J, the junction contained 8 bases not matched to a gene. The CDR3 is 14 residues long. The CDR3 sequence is CASRSGSLSYEQYF. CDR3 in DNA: TGTGCCAGCCGTAGCGGGAGTTTAAGCTACGAGCAGTACTTC.

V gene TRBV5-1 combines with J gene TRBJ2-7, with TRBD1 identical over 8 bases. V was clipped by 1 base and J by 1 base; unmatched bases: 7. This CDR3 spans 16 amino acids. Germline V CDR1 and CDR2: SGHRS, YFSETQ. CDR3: CASSLQGAERSYEQYF. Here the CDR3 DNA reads TGCGCCAGCAGCTTGCAGGGGGCGGAAAGGTCCTACGAGCAGTACTTC. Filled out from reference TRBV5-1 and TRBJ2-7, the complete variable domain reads KAGVTQTPRYLIKTRGQQVTLSCSPISGHRSVSWYQQTPGQGLQFLFEYFSETQRNKGNFPGRFSGRQFSNSRSEMNVSTLELGDSALYLCASSLQGAERSYEQYFGPGTRLTVT.

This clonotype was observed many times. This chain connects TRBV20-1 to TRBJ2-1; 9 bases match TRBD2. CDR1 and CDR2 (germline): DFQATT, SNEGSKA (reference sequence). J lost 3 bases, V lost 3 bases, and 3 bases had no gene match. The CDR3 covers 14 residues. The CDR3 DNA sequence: TGCAGTGCTAGGACTAGCGGTGACTACAATGAGCAGTTCTTC. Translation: CSARTSGDYNEQFF.

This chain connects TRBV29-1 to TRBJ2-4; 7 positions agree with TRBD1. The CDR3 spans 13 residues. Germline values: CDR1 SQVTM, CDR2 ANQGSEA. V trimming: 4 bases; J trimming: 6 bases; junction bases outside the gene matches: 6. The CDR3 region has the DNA TGCAGCGTTGTGAAGGGACAGAGAAACATTCAGTACTTC. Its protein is CSVVKGQRNIQYF.

CDR3 amino acids: CASSLDQGTTGELFF. DNA of the CDR3: TGCGCCAGCAGCTTGGACCAGGGAACCACCGGGGAGCTGTTTTTT. This chain connects TRBV5-1 to TRBJ2-2; TRBD1 might be the D (5 bases). The CDR3 length is 15 residues. Germline lookup yields CDR1 SGHRS and CDR2 YFSETQ. The V end was cut by 0 bases, the J end by 4 bases, with 10 bases between.

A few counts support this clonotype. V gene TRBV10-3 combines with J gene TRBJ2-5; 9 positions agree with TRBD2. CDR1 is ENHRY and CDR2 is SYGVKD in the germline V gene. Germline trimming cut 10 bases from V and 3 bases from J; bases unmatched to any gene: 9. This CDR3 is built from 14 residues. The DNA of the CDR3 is TGTGCCACCCGACTGGCGGGGGGGAAAGAGACCCAGTACTTC. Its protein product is CATRLAGGKETQYF.

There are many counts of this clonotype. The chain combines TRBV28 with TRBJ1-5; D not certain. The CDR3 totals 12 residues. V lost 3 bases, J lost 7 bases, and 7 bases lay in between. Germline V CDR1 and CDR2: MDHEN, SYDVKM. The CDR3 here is CASSLAQQPQHF. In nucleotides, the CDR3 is TGTGCCAGCAGTTTGGCGCAGCAGCCCCAGCATTTT. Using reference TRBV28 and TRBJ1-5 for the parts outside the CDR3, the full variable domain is DVKVTQSSRYLVKRTGEKVFLECVQDMDHENMFWYRQDPGLGLRLIYFSYDVKMKEKGDIPEGYSVSREKKERFSLILESASTNQTSMYLCASSLAQQPQHFGDGTRLSIL.

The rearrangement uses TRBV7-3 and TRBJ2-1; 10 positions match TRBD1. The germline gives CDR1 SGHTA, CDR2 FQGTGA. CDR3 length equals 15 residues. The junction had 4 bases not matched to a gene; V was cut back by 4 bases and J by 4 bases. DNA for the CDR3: TGTGCCAGCAGCTCGGACAGGGGGTTTTACAATGAGCAGTTCTTC. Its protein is CASSSDRGFYNEQFF.

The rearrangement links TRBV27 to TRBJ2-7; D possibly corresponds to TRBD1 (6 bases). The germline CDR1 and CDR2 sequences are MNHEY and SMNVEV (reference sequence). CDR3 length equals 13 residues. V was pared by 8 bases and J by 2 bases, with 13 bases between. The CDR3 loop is CASQGSLAYEQYF. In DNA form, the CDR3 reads TGTGCCAGCCAGGGGAGTTTGGCCTACGAGCAGTACTTC.

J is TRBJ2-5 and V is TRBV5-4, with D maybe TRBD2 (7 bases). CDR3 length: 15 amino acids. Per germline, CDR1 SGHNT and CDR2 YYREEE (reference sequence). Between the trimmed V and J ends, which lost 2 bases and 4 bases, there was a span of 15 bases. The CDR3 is CASSFWGGGGETQYF. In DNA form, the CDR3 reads TGTGCCAGCAGCTTTTGGGGGGGCGGCGGAGAGACCCAGTACTTC. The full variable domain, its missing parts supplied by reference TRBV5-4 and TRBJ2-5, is ETGVTQSPTHLIKTRGQQVTLRCSSQSGHNTVSWYQQALGQGPQFIFQYYREEENGRGNFPPRFSGLQFPNYSSELNVNALELDDSALYLCASSFWGGGGETQYFGPGTRLLVL.